These 22 T cell receptor beta chains were all obtained from the same sample, sequenced in a study of early T cells in non-severe SARS-CoV-2 infection. TCRdb re-called the 5' RACE reads with MiXCR, one entry per CDR3 protein. The table has some 48,000 distinct CDR3 sequences, roughly 9.8% seen once. The sequencing sample was made of whole blood. The source of these receptors is an adult who was a healthcare worker with PCR-confirmed SARS-CoV-2 infection or an uninfected control (not recorded which).

The V and J genes are TRBV7-9 and TRBJ2-7; perhaps TRBD1 as D (6 bases). V lost 6 bases, J lost 3 bases, and 18 bases lay in between. CDR1 and CDR2 (germline): SEHNR, FQNEAQ (reference sequence). This CDR3 region has 15 residues. In DNA, the CDR3 is TGTGCCAGCAGTAAATCGGACAGAGCAAACTACGAGCAGTACTTC. Translation: CASSKSDRANYEQYF. Drawing the rest from reference TRBV7-9 and TRBJ2-7, the complete variable domain is DTGVSQNPRHKITKRGQNVTFRCDPISEHNRLYWYRQTLGQGPEFLTYFQNEAQLEKSRLLSDRFSAERPKGSFSTLEIQRTEQGDSAMYLCASSKSDRANYEQYFGPGTRLTVT.

The table lists this clonotype with many counts. The chain carries TRBV18 and TRBJ2-1; 15 positions match TRBD2. The CDR3 loop spans 15 amino acids. Looked up from germline, CDR1 is KGHSH and CDR2 is LQKENI. With V trimmed by 0 bases and J by 9 bases, 0 bases remained unmatched. CDR3 coding DNA: TGTGCCAGCTCACCACCGGGACTAGCGGGAGGTGAGCAGTTCTTC. The encoded protein is CASSPPGLAGGEQFF.

Regarding this clonotype: Being one base from a much bigger clone, this may be a read error. The chain employs TRBV6-1 and TRBJ2-7; no reliable D call. CDR1 is MNHNS and CDR2 is SASEGT in the germline V gene. The CDR3 loop spans 13 amino acids. The germline V and J ends were trimmed by 0 bases and 1 base, with 4 bases remaining between them. The CDR3: CASSEAASYEQYF. CDR3 sequence (DNA): TGTGCCAGCAGTGAAGCGGCTTCCTACGAGCAGTACTTC.

This clonotype was counted only a few times. The J gene is TRBJ1-4, the V gene TRBV7-9; 8 bases line up with TRBD1. V trimming: 5 bases; J trimming: 6 bases; junction bases outside the gene matches: 8. The germline CDR1 and CDR2 sequences are SEHNR and FQNEAQ (reference sequence). This CDR3 is 15 amino acids long. The CDR3 bases are TGTGCCAGCAGCCGTCCAGGGGGCTCGGATGAAAAACTGTTTTTT. It yields the protein CASSRPGGSDEKLFF.

The table lists this clonotype with many counts. The chain joins TRBV15 to TRBJ1-4, with a possible D match to TRBD1 (5 bases). Germline CDR1 is LNHNV and CDR2 is YYDKDF (reference sequence). The CDR3 loop spans 16 amino acids. Trimming left V 0 bases short and J 4 bases short, with 12 bases between. The CDR3 region has the DNA TGTGCCACCAGCAGAGATCCCCAGGGAGTTAATGAAAAACTGTTTTTT. It yields the protein CATSRDPQGVNEKLFF.

This clonotype was observed a few times. The CDR3 protein is CATSEVAGGGNEQFF. CDR3 coding DNA: TGTGCCACCAGTGAAGTAGCGGGAGGAGGCAATGAGCAGTTCTTC. The chain combines TRBV24-1 with TRBJ2-1, with 10 bases that match TRBD2. This CDR3 spans 15 amino acids. Germline CDR1 and CDR2: KGHDR and SFDVKD. Germline trimming cut 4 bases from V and 6 bases from J; bases unmatched to any gene: 5.

This clonotype was picked up many times. The V gene is TRBV5-1, the J gene TRBJ2-7; D tentatively reads TRBD1 or TRBD2 (5 bases each). V shed 7 bases and J shed 5 bases, with 16 bases lying between them. CDR1 and CDR2 from the germline V gene are SGHRS and YFSETQ. There are 13 residues in the CDR3. CDR3 nucleotide sequence: TGCGCCAGCCGGGGACCCATTAACGACGAGCAGTACTTC. This gives the protein CASRGPINDEQYF.

This clonotype was found many times. The chain couples TRBV19 to TRBJ2-2, with D perhaps TRBD2 (6 bases). The CDR3 has 16 amino acids. Trimming took off 3 bases at V and 3 bases at J, with 14 bases between the two ends. Germline assignment: CDR1 LNHDA and CDR2 SQIVND (reference sequence). CDR3 in amino acids: CASSISGRGYTGELFF. The CDR3 DNA is TGTGCCAGTAGTATCTCAGGGCGGGGATACACCGGGGAGCTGTTTTTT.

In its sample, this clonotype was seen many times. The V and J genes are TRBV20-1 and TRBJ2-3, with D possibly TRBD1 on 6 matching bases. Trimming shortened V by 0 bases and J by 3 bases, and 13 bases separated the two germline ends. CDR1 DFQATT and CDR2 SNEGSKA come from the germline V gene (reference sequence). This CDR3 contains 15 residues. CDR3 amino acids: CSARDSGAGTDTQYF. CDR3 DNA sequence: TGCAGTGCTAGAGATTCAGGGGCCGGAACAGATACGCAGTATTTT.

This clonotype came up many times. This CDR3 is missing its conserved last phenylalanine or tryptophan, likely due to a read error. The chain joins TRBV5-1 to TRBJ1-1; D unresolved. This CDR3 region has 14 residues. Germline CDR1 SGHRS, CDR2 YFSETQ. V shed 4 bases and J shed 4 bases, with 14 bases lying between them. Here the CDR3 DNA reads TGCGCCAGCAGCAGGACCCTCAGCGGCACTGAAGCTTTCTCT. Protein sequence: CASSRTLSGTEAFS.

This clonotype was found a few times. The chain links TRBV20-1 to TRBJ1-1; D unclear. The V gene's germline CDR1 is DFQATT and CDR2 SNEGSKA (reference sequence). Deletions cut 5 bases from V and 1 base from J, with 11 bases between. There are 13 residues in the CDR3. The chain's CDR3 is CSAAPGSNTEAFF. Written as DNA, the CDR3 is TGCAGTGCTGCCCCGGGCTCGAACACTGAAGCTTTCTTT.

V is TRBV5-1 and J is TRBJ2-1; perhaps TRBD2 as D (6 bases). The CDR3 sequence is 12 residues long. The V and J ends lost 7 bases and 8 bases respectively, with 13 bases between them. CDR1 is SGHRS and CDR2 is YFSETQ in the germline V gene. The CDR3 reads CASGGPGDEQFF. The CDR3 nucleotides read TGCGCCAGCGGAGGCCCGGGAGATGAGCAGTTCTTC.

This clonotype occurred many times. The V call is TRBV6-6, the J call TRBJ1-5; unclear D gene. The CDR3 covers 19 residues. Trimming stripped 7 bases from V and 6 bases from J, with 31 bases between. The V gene's germline CDR1 is MNHNY and CDR2 SVGAGI (reference sequence). The CDR3 region has the DNA TGTGCCAGCACCAACCCGGACCCGGCCGGCCCGAGCGGAGGTCAGCCCCAGCATTTT. Translating it yields CASTNPDPAGPSGGQPQHF.

This clonotype was detected many times. The chain has TRBV28 and TRBJ1-3; no clear D gene. V was pared by 3 bases and J by 0 bases, with 9 bases between. The CDR3 has 15 residues. Germline CDR1 MDHEN, CDR2 SYDVKM. In DNA form, the CDR3 reads TGTGCCAGCAGTTTGGCACAGATCTCTGGAAACACCATATATTTT. This translates into CASSLAQISGNTIYF. The full variable domain, its missing parts supplied by reference TRBV28 and TRBJ1-3, is DVKVTQSSRYLVKRTGEKVFLECVQDMDHENMFWYRQDPGLGLRLIYFSYDVKMKEKGDIPEGYSVSREKKERFSLILESASTNQTSMYLCASSLAQISGNTIYFGEGSWLTVV.

This clonotype was found a few times. The chain uses TRBV7-2 and TRBJ2-7, with D unclear. Looked up from germline, CDR1 is SGHTA and CDR2 is FQGNSA. Trimming stripped 3 bases from V and 1 base from J, with 10 bases between. The CDR3 loop spans 14 amino acids. The CDR3 is CASSFYGNSYEQYF. In DNA, the CDR3 is TGTGCCAGCAGCTTTTACGGCAATTCCTACGAGCAGTACTTC.

Only a few counts were recorded for this clonotype. J is TRBJ1-3 and V is TRBV7-9; no definite D call. The CDR3 spans 12 residues. The ends were cut back, 1 base at V and 4 bases at J, with 2 bases in the middle. The germline gives CDR1 SEHNR, CDR2 FQNEAQ (reference sequence). The CDR3 bases are TGTGCCAGCAGCTTAGGAGGAAACACCATATATTTT. Its translation is CASSLGGNTIYF.

This clonotype was observed many times. The chain uses TRBV4-1 and TRBJ1-3; the D is unclear. V lost 1 base to trimming and J lost 0 bases, with 10 bases between them. Per the germline V gene, CDR1 is MGHRA and CDR2 is YSYEKL. The CDR3 has 16 amino acids. The CDR3 bases are TGCGCCAGCAGCCAAGCTCCAGGACTCTCTGGAAACACCATATATTTT. Residues: CASSQAPGLSGNTIYF.

In this sample, this clonotype turned up many times. The J gene is TRBJ2-3, the V gene TRBV24-1, with D perhaps TRBD2 (6 bases). V shed 5 bases and J shed 1 base, with 12 bases lying between them. The CDR3 extends over 15 amino acids. Germline lookup yields CDR1 KGHDR and CDR2 SFDVKD. The CDR3 DNA reads as TGTGCCACCAGTGCGGAGGGCGGCGGCACAGATACGCAGTATTTT. As protein: CATSAEGGGTDTQYF.

This clonotype was seen at least ten times. One junction end disagrees with the germline gene, perhaps due to a read error. The genes are TRBV7-2 and TRBJ2-7; D is ambiguous. CDR1 is SGHTA, CDR2 FQGNSA, per germline. This CDR3 region has 11 residues. Written as DNA, the CDR3 is TGTGCCAGCAGCTTAGCGGCCAGCCCGGACTTC. It specifies CASSLAASPDF.

This clonotype came up a few times. This chain links TRBV9 with TRBJ2-7; perhaps TRBD2 as D (5 bases). V shed 0 bases and J shed 3 bases, with 7 bases lying between them. Germline V gene data show CDR1 as SGDLS and CDR2 as YYNGEE. The CDR3 is made up of 13 amino acids. As DNA, the CDR3 is TGTGCCAGCAGCGTAGAGGGAGTCTACGAGCAGTACTTC. Its translation is CASSVEGVYEQYF.

At least ten counts were recorded for this clonotype. The chain is built from TRBV9 and TRBJ2-7; D call uncertain. Germline lookup yields CDR1 SGDLS and CDR2 YYNGEE. The V and J ends lost 2 bases and 2 bases respectively, with 11 bases between them. The CDR3 runs 14 residues. The CDR3 bases are TGTGCCAGCAGCGTCCGGTTTGAGGCCTACGAGCAGTACTTC. This sequence encodes CASSVRFEAYEQYF.

This clonotype came up many times. The rearrangement links TRBV28 to TRBJ2-3; D may be TRBD2 (5 bases). CDR1 and CDR2 (germline): MDHEN, SYDVKM. Trimming cost V 2 bases and J 0 bases, with 6 bases left between them. This CDR3 region has 14 residues. The CDR3 is CASSLAGSTDTQYF. The DNA for the CDR3 is TGTGCCAGCAGTTTAGCGGGTAGCACAGATACGCAGTATTTT.